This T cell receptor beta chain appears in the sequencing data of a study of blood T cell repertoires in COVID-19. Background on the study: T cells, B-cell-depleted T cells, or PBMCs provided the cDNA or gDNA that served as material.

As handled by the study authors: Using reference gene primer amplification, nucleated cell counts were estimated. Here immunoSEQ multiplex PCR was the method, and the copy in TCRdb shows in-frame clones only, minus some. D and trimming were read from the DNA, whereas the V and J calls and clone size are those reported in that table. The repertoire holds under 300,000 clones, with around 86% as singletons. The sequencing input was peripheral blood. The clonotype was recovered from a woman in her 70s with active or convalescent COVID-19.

Here the CDR3 DNA reads TGTGCCAGCAGCTTAGGGGCAGGGGTGAGCTACGAGCAGTACTTC. It codes for CASSLGAGVSYEQYF. V usage is TRBV7-6 and J usage is TRBJ2-7, with a tentative D call TRBD1 (6 bases). The germline V gene encodes CDR1 SGHVS and CDR2 FNYEAQ. The CDR3 has 15 residues. V dropped 1 base and J dropped 3 bases, with 13 bases sitting between them.